This T cell receptor beta chain was profiled in a study of shared clonotypes between healthy human individuals. Points on this clone: Its specificity is unknown.

CDR3 length: 15 residues. V was clipped by 2 bases and J by 1 base, with 9 bases between them. CDR1 SGHTA and CDR2 FQGNSA come from the germline V gene. Execution of the assay was at deep level. Profiled with immunoSEQ multiplex PCR; TCRdb holds only in-frame clones, not every one. The sample lists approximately 2.1 million clones; more than 85% were seen once. Regarding the study as a whole: Having only a few donors restricted how much genetic and exposure-history diversity was captured. Across subsets, estimated richness was generally greater for naive than for memory populations.

Into CD45RA+ naive and CD45RA-negative memory subsets, the CD4+ cells were split. The sample taken for sequencing was naive CD4+ T cells from PBMCs. Subset: CD45RA+ positively selected. The receptor was isolated from a man between 18 and 29 years old in good health. Some clones in this sample may be carry-over from other donors' samples. J is TRBJ1-5 and V is TRBV7-2, with a possible D match to TRBD1 (6 bases). The CDR3 DNA is TGTGCCAGCAGCTTAAGCAGGGGAAGCAATCAGCCCCAGCATTTT. This encodes CASSLSRGSNQPQHF.